These 10 T cell receptor beta chains share one sample of origin, sequenced in a study of blood T cells in healthy people across ages (dated by TCRdb to the mid-2010s). The library relied on 5' RACE. For sequencing, an Illumina HiSeq 2500 was employed. A second PCR of about 7 to 12 cycles was run with a J-beta primer mix and a sample-barcoded 5' primer. Using fastp trimming at Q25 and MiXCR clonotype assembly, TCRdb reanalyzed the public sequencing data and kept in-frame beta chains. Identical CDR3 proteins give one entry, which carries the most common genes and DNA. In this sample the table shows fewer than 1,000,000 distinct CDR3 sequences, around 45% of which occur a single time. Around 18% of the sample rests with the top ten. The sequenced sample consisted of blood. Every receptor here comes from a man older than 75 in good health.

V gene TRBV20-1 combines with J gene TRBJ2-5; D is perhaps TRBD2 (6 bases). The CDR3 loop spans 15 amino acids. The V gene's germline CDR1 is DFQATT and CDR2 SNEGSKA (reference sequence). The V end lost 2 bases, the J end lost 2 bases, and 15 bases lay between the germline ends. The CDR3 protein is CSARNEIAAQETQYF. CDR3 in DNA: TGCAGTGCTAGAAACGAAATAGCGGCGCAAGAGACCCAGTACTTC.

This clonotype was counted only a few times. The chain uses TRBV7-2 and TRBJ2-7; D is undetermined. Trimming shortened V by 3 bases and J by 1 base, and 7 bases separated the two germline ends. Germline values: CDR1 SGHTA, CDR2 FQGNSA. This CDR3 spans 13 amino acids. DNA of the CDR3: TGTGCCAGCAGCTTCACACCTTCCTACGAGCAGTACTTC. Encoded protein: CASSFTPSYEQYF.

This clonotype was seen at least ten times. The V and J genes are TRBV20-1 and TRBJ2-5, with a possible D match to TRBD1 (7 bases). Germline lookup yields CDR1 DFQATT and CDR2 SNEGSKA (reference sequence). V was clipped by 0 bases and J by 4 bases, with 12 bases between them. The CDR3 consists of 14 residues. CDR3 in DNA: TGCAGTGCTAGAGATGACCAGGGGGGAGAGACCCAGTACTTC. This codes for CSARDDQGGETQYF.

This clonotype was seen a few times. The rearrangement uses TRBV28 and TRBJ2-7; D possibly corresponds to TRBD2 (6 bases). CDR3 length: 13 amino acids. Trimming shortened V by 2 bases and J by 1 base, and 6 bases separated the two germline ends. Germline V gives CDR1 MDHEN, CDR2 SYDVKM. The CDR3 DNA reads TGTGCCAGCAGTTTACGGGAGTCCTACGAGCAGTACTTC. It encodes CASSLRESYEQYF.

The chain has TRBV5-4 and TRBJ2-7, with D perhaps being TRBD1 or TRBD2 (7 bases each). The V gene's germline CDR1 is SGHNT and CDR2 YYREEE (reference sequence). This CDR3 contains 15 residues. Trimming took off 4 bases at V and 2 bases at J, with 16 bases between the two ends. The CDR3 DNA sequence: TGTGCCAGCAGCGAGGGGGCTAGCGGAGCCTACGAGCAGTACTTC. Amino acids: CASSEGASGAYEQYF.

The rearrangement uses TRBV29-1 and TRBJ2-7; TRBD1 matches at 7 bases. Germline assignment: CDR1 SQVTM and CDR2 ANQGSEA. This CDR3 has 13 residues. The junction had 10 bases not matched to a gene; V was cut back by 4 bases and J by 7 bases. CDR3 nucleotide sequence: TGCAGCGTTGTTGTGACAGGGCCGCGGGAGCAGTACTTC. This gives the protein CSVVVTGPREQYF.

This clonotype is a singleton in its sample. The CDR3 here is CSAEGRQGRSYEQYF. The CDR3 nucleotides are TGCAGTGCTGAGGGGCGACAGGGGCGATCCTACGAGCAGTACTTC. The chain carries TRBV20-1 and TRBJ2-7, with 8 bases lining up with TRBD1. The CDR3 sequence is 15 residues long. The germline gives CDR1 DFQATT, CDR2 SNEGSKA (reference sequence). V shed 5 bases and J 1 base; nucleotides not matched to a gene: 10.

J is TRBJ2-5 and V is TRBV20-1; no reliable D call. With 1 base removed from V and 6 bases from J, the gap between germline ends came to 6 bases. The CDR3 covers 11 residues. The germline gives CDR1 DFQATT, CDR2 SNEGSKA (reference sequence). The CDR3 DNA reads as TGCAGTGCTAGAGGGTTACAGACCCAGTACTTC. It is translated as CSARGLQTQYF.

This chain connects TRBV6-6 to TRBJ2-5; D remains unclear. Germline loops: CDR1 MNHNY, CDR2 SVGAGI (reference sequence). The V and J ends lost 2 bases and 1 base respectively, with 5 bases between them. The CDR3 runs 13 residues. The CDR3 reads CASSYPGQETQYF. As DNA, the CDR3 is TGTGCCAGCAGTTACCCAGGCCAAGAGACCCAGTACTTC.

V is TRBV27 and J is TRBJ1-6, with D unresolved. The CDR3 loop spans 16 amino acids. The germline V gene encodes CDR1 MNHEY and CDR2 SMNVEV (reference sequence). V was shortened by 0 bases and J by 9 bases, with 15 bases between the two germline ends. CDR3 in amino acids: CASSLSAPEYRSPLHF. CDR3 nucleotide sequence: TGTGCCAGCAGTTTATCGGCCCCAGAGTATCGTTCACCCCTCCACTTT.